The following is a T cell receptor (beta chain) sequence with its context. The sample is drawn from a study of T cell changes during pregnancy in multiple sclerosis. The germline gives CDR1 MNHNS, CDR2 SASEGT. V lost 3 bases to trimming and J lost 4 bases, with 13 bases between them. CDR3 length: 15 residues. Sequencing was performed with immunoSEQ multiplex PCR; in TCRdb, only in-frame clones are kept and a portion is missing. Here the sample spans tens of thousands of clones, approximately 92% being singletons. The specimen comprised CD4+ T cells from peripheral blood mononuclear cells, sampled in the first trimester of pregnancy. The receptor was derived from a female donor with multiple sclerosis, enrolled in a pregnancy study. The rearrangement joins TRBV6-1 to TRBJ1-5; a weak D match, TRBD1 (5 bases). This chain's CDR3 is CASSEQGFGNQPQHF. CDR3 nucleotide sequence: TGTGCCAGCAGTGAGCAGGGATTCGGAAATCAGCCCCAGCATTTT.